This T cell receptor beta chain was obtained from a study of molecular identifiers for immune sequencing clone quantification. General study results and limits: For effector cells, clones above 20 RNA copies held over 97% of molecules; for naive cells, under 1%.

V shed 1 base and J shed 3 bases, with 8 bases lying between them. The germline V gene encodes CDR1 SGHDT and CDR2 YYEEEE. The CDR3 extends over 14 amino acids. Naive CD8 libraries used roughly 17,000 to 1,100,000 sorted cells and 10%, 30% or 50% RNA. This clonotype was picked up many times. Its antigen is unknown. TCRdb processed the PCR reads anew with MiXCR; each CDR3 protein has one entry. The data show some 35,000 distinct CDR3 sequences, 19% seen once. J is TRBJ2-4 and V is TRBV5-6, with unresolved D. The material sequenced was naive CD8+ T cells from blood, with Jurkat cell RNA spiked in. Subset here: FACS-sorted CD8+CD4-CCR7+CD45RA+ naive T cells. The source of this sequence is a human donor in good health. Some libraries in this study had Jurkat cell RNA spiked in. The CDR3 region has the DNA TGTGCCAGCAGCTTGTTTCAGGTCAAAAACATTCAGTACTTC. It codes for CASSLFQVKNIQYF.